The 5 T cell receptor beta chains given below trace back to one sample, sequenced in a study of CD8 T cells in ankylosing spondylitis. MiXCR, applied by TCRdb to the 5' RACE reads, yields one record per CDR3 protein. The table records about 270,000 distinct CDR3 sequences, roughly 32% of them present only once. The sequenced material came from blood, either unsorted or a sorted T cell fraction (not recorded which). The receptors stem from a male donor with ankylosing spondylitis or in good health (not recorded which).

This clonotype was picked up a small number of times. CDR3: CASSFTQGNTEAFF. Here the CDR3 DNA reads TGTGCCAGCAGTTTCACACAGGGAAACACTGAAGCTTTCTTT. The chain joins TRBV6-5 to TRBJ1-1, with D possibly TRBD1 on 6 matching bases. The germline CDR1 and CDR2 sequences are MNHEY and SVGAGI. Trimming removed 4 bases at V and 2 bases at J, with 11 bases between. The CDR3 spans 14 residues.

The genes are TRBV6-4 and TRBJ2-1; 10 bases agree with TRBD1. Germline trimming cut 5 bases from V and 4 bases from J; bases unmatched to any gene: 8. Germline V CDR1 and CDR2: MRHNA, SNTAGT. There are 16 residues in the CDR3. CDR3 protein: CASSPTTGGEYNEQFF. Written as DNA, the CDR3 is TGTGCCAGCAGTCCCACGACAGGGGGCGAATACAATGAGCAGTTCTTC.

The chain carries TRBV7-2 and TRBJ1-4; maybe TRBD1 (5 bases). CDR1 is SGHTA, CDR2 FQGNSA, per germline. CDR3 length: 14 residues. Deletions cut 1 base from V and 7 bases from J, with 10 bases between. This chain's CDR3 is CASSLGRGSEKLFF. The CDR3 coding sequence is TGTGCCAGCAGCTTAGGACGGGGGAGTGAAAAACTGTTTTTT.

The chain employs TRBV9 and TRBJ1-5; D might be TRBD1 (5 bases). The ends were cut back, 2 bases at V and 3 bases at J, with 9 bases in the middle. The CDR3 length is 14 residues. Per the germline V gene, CDR1 is SGDLS and CDR2 is YYNGEE. The CDR3 here is CASSVGPSNQPQHF. As DNA, the CDR3 is TGTGCCAGCAGCGTGGGACCGTCCAATCAGCCCCAGCATTTT.

The genes are TRBV27 and TRBJ2-7; maybe TRBD1 (6 bases). The CDR3 runs 14 residues. The V gene's germline CDR1 is MNHEY and CDR2 SMNVEV (reference sequence). V lost 2 bases and J 4 bases, leaving 12 bases between the germline ends. CDR3 amino acids: CASSLRGNLYEQYF. As DNA, the CDR3 is TGTGCCAGCAGTTTAAGGGGGAACCTTTACGAGCAGTACTTC.